The 20 T cell receptor beta chains below were found in one sample sequenced in a study of glioma-infiltrating T cells. Amplification of TCR alpha and beta CDR3 regions from RNA used iRepertoire nested multiplex PCR. A single record per CDR3 protein comes from TCRdb applying MiXCR to the multiplex PCR reads. Seen here are tens of thousands of distinct CDR3 sequences, approximately 39% observed once, and the top ten hold around two fifths. The specimen was glioma tissue, nonneoplastic brain tissue, or PBMCs (not recorded which). The receptors stem from a human donor with low-grade glioma or glioblastoma, undergoing nonglioma brain surgery, or in good health (not recorded which).

With respect to this clonotype: A much larger clone lies one base from this, so it may be a read error. The CDR3 end shows no conserved phenylalanine or tryptophan, and so a read error is likely. J is TRBJ2-1 and V is TRBV5-1, with D tentatively TRBD1 (5 bases). From germline, CDR1 is SGHRS and CDR2 YFSETQ. The CDR3 length is 14 residues. Trimming shortened V by 2 bases and J by 7 bases, and 13 bases separated the two germline ends. The CDR3 nucleotides are TGCGCCAGCAGCTTAACAGGTCGGGTTAATGAGCAGTTCGTC. Translation: CASSLTGRVNEQFV.

V usage is TRBV4-1 and J usage is TRBJ2-1; D is perhaps TRBD2 (5 bases). Per germline, CDR1 MGHRA and CDR2 YSYEKL. This CDR3 is built from 14 residues. V gave up 6 bases and J gave up 7 bases, with 16 bases separating them. In nucleotides, the CDR3 is TGCGCCAGCAGTTCCCCCCCGGGGAGTAATGAGCAGTTCTTC. Amino acids: CASSSPPGSNEQFF.

This clonotype has ten or more counts. The chain recombines TRBV7-2 with TRBJ2-5; TRBD2 agrees at 8 bases. Germline V lookup: CDR1 SGHTA, CDR2 FQGNSA. The CDR3 spans 15 residues. The junction had 10 bases not matched to a gene; V was cut back by 5 bases and J by 5 bases. The CDR3 loop is CASSVPGLVMETQYF. The CDR3 region has the DNA TGTGCCAGCAGCGTCCCGGGACTAGTGATGGAGACCCAGTACTTC.

For this clonotype: Since a much larger clone is just one base distant, this may be a read error. The chain employs TRBV19 and TRBJ2-7, with TRBD2 as a possible D gene (6 bases). CDR3 length: 14 amino acids. In germline, CDR1 is LNHDA, CDR2 SQIVND (reference sequence). CDR3 protein: CTSRQGLNSYEQYF. CDR3 nucleotides: TGTACCAGTAGGCAGGGACTTAATTCCTACGAGCAGTACTTC.

On this clonotype: With a much larger clone just one base away, this may be a read error. The chain employs TRBV15 and TRBJ2-7, with D possibly TRBD2 on 6 matching bases. This CDR3 contains 14 residues. The germline V gene encodes CDR1 LNHNV and CDR2 YYDKDF (reference sequence). V was pared by 6 bases and J by 6 bases, with 18 bases between. The CDR3 region is CATSALEGLSEQYF. CDR3 DNA: TGTGCCACCAGTGCGCTGGAGGGCCTGAGCGAGCAGTACTTC. Variable domain in full (rest from reference TRBV15 and TRBJ2-7): DAMVIQNPRYQVTQFGKPVTLSCSQTLNHNVMYWYQQKSSQAPKLLFHYYDKDFNNEADTPDNFQSRRPNTSFCFLDIRSPGLGDTAMYLCATSALEGLSEQYFGPGTRLTVT.

This clonotype was picked up many times. The rearrangement uses TRBV28 and TRBJ2-1; 12 positions match TRBD2. The CDR3 has 14 residues. Germline CDR1 MDHEN, CDR2 SYDVKM. Unmatched junction bases numbered 2, after V lost 5 bases and J lost 6 bases. The CDR3 here is CASSLAGGGNEQFF. In nucleotides, the CDR3 is TGTGCCAGCAGTCTAGCGGGAGGGGGCAATGAGCAGTTCTTC.

Ten or more counts support this clonotype. The chain uses TRBV18 and TRBJ1-5; TRBD1 aligns across 9 bases. CDR1 and CDR2 (germline): KGHSH, LQKENI. Trimming removed 4 bases from V and 4 bases from J; junction bases left unmatched: 5. The CDR3 sequence is 15 residues long. CDR3 loop: CASSQDRGGNQPQHF. CDR3 in DNA: TGTGCCAGCTCACAGGACAGGGGCGGGAATCAGCCCCAGCATTTT.

The table lists this clonotype with many counts. The chain employs TRBV4-3 and TRBJ2-3; D is unclear. CDR3 length: 16 residues. The V gene's germline CDR1 is LGHNA and CDR2 YSLEER. Between the trimmed V and J ends, which lost 3 bases and 2 bases, there was a span of 15 bases. The CDR3 nucleotides read TGCGCCAGCAGCCAGAAGGGCCTAACCCCCACAGATACGCAGTATTTT. Encoded protein: CASSQKGLTPTDTQYF.

In its sample, this clonotype was seen many times. V usage is TRBV7-9 and J usage is TRBJ2-7; D uncertain. The germline V gene encodes CDR1 SEHNR and CDR2 FQNEAQ (reference sequence). This CDR3 region has 12 residues. V was pared by 5 bases and J by 2 bases, with 7 bases between. The CDR3 sequence is CASSPDTYEQYF. CDR3 bases: TGTGCCAGCAGCCCCGACACCTACGAGCAGTACTTC.

Of note for this clonotype: The junction departs from germline at one end; a sequencing error may be responsible. This chain uses TRBV19 with TRBJ2-1; D not certain. Per germline, CDR1 LNHDA and CDR2 SQIVND (reference sequence). This CDR3 has 13 residues. Here the CDR3 DNA reads TGTGCCAGTGGTAGAAGACCCCCCAATGAGCAATTCTTC. As protein: CASGRRPPNEQFF.

Ten or more counts support this clonotype. The chain has TRBV19 and TRBJ1-2; a possible D gene is TRBD1 (5 bases). CDR1 and CDR2 (germline): LNHDA, SQIVND (reference sequence). This CDR3 has 13 residues. Trimming removed 5 bases from V and 4 bases from J, with 11 bases in between. The CDR3 here is CASSGGVVYGYTF. DNA of the CDR3: TGTGCCAGTAGTGGGGGAGTGGTCTATGGCTACACCTTC.

The V gene is TRBV5-5, the J gene TRBJ1-1; maybe TRBD1 (6 bases). The CDR3 is 17 amino acids. Looked up from germline, CDR1 is SGHKS and CDR2 is YYEKEE (reference sequence). Trimming took off 0 bases at V and 1 base at J, with 16 bases between the two ends. The CDR3 here is CASSLGPQGGSNTEAFF. The CDR3 DNA sequence: TGTGCCAGCAGCTTGGGACCACAGGGAGGCTCGAACACTGAAGCTTTCTTT. Variable domain in full (rest from reference TRBV5-5 and TRBJ1-1): DAGVTQSPTHLIKTRGQQVTLRCSPISGHKSVSWYQQVLGQGPQFIFQYYEKEERGRGNFPDRFSARQFPNYSSELNVNALLLGDSALYLCASSLGPQGGSNTEAFFGQGTRLTVV.

This clonotype was detected ten times or more. The chain joins TRBV6-2 or TRBV6-3 to TRBJ1-5; D is unresolved. Per the germline V gene, CDR1 is MNHEY and CDR2 is SVGEGT. The CDR3 consists of 14 residues. Trimming took off 4 bases at V and 7 bases at J, with 14 bases between the two ends. CDR3 in DNA: TGTGCCAGCAGTTCAGCGGGGTTGAAGCAGCCCCAGCATTTT. It is translated as CASSSAGLKQPQHF.

As for this clonotype: Because it lacks the conserved phenylalanine or tryptophan at the end, this CDR3 is likely a read error. The DNA is omitted, as the CDR3 cannot be located on it reliably, and the CDR3 follows TCRdb's listing. The V gene is TRBV20-1, the J gene TRBJ1-1; the table's D call, TRBD1, was not checked against the DNA. Looked up from germline, CDR1 is DFQATT and CDR2 is SNEGSKA (reference sequence). Counting both end residues, the CDR3 totals 13 amino acids. The CDR3 reads CSAREGAVTEALL.

This clonotype came up many times. The V gene is TRBV29-1, the J gene TRBJ2-1; 8 nucleotides line up with TRBD2. This CDR3 is built from 15 residues. Germline-derived CDR1 and CDR2 are SQVTM and ANQGSEA. With 7 bases clipped from V and 7 bases from J, the junction kept 15 bases outside the gene matches. CDR3 residues: CSGRVFGTSNNEQFF. The CDR3 DNA reads as TGCAGCGGACGAGTTTTTGGGACTAGTAATAATGAGCAGTTCTTC.

This clonotype was picked up many times. This sequence joins TRBV20-1 and TRBJ2-3, with D tentatively TRBD2 (6 bases). Germline V CDR1 and CDR2: DFQATT, SNEGSKA (reference sequence). V lost 1 base and J 1 base, leaving 12 bases between the germline ends. The CDR3 covers 15 residues. CDR3 sequence (DNA): TGCAGTGCTAGAGGGTTTGGCGGGGGCACAGATACGCAGTATTTT. Translation: CSARGFGGGTDTQYF.

As for this clonotype: Its ends do not fully match the called genes, so a read error is possible. The rearrangement uses TRBV20-1 and TRBJ2-3; 10 bases fit TRBD2. Per the germline V gene, CDR1 is DFQATT and CDR2 is SNEGSKA (reference sequence). The CDR3 has 15 amino acids. This CDR3 reads CSARSSGRAADMQYF. Here the CDR3 DNA reads TGCAGTGCTAGATCCAGCGGGAGGGCCGCAGATATGCAGTACTTT.

As to this clonotype: This sequence may be a read error, since a much larger clone differs from it by one base. Because it lacks the conserved phenylalanine or tryptophan at the end, this CDR3 is likely a read error. The V gene is TRBV20-1, the J gene TRBJ2-7; 8 bases are a match to TRBD1. The CDR3 has 14 amino acids. Germline loops: CDR1 DFQATT, CDR2 SNEGSKA (reference sequence). The trim removed 2 bases at V and 6 bases at J, leaving 9 bases unmatched. The DNA for the CDR3 is TGCAGTGCTAGAAACCCAGGGGGCTCGAGCGAGCAGTACCTC. This codes for CSARNPGGSSEQYL.

Concerning this clonotype itself: The DNA is omitted, as the CDR3 cannot be located on it reliably, and the CDR3 follows TCRdb's listing. The chain links TRBV6-2 or TRBV6-3 to TRBJ2-2; the DNA was not used to check the table's D call, TRBD1. 22 amino acids form the CDR3, both terminal residues included. From germline, CDR1 is MNHEY and CDR2 SVGEGT. The CDR3 sequence is CASTPRTGYEQYFGPAYGELFF.

About this clonotype: One base away lies a much larger clone, so this may be a sequencing read error. The V and J genes are TRBV12-3 or TRBV12-4 and TRBJ1-5; D may be TRBD1 (6 bases). The CDR3 spans 13 residues. CDR3 DNA: TGTGCCGGCAGTACCAGGGGCCCAGGGCCCCAGCATTTT. It encodes CAGSTRGPGPQHF.